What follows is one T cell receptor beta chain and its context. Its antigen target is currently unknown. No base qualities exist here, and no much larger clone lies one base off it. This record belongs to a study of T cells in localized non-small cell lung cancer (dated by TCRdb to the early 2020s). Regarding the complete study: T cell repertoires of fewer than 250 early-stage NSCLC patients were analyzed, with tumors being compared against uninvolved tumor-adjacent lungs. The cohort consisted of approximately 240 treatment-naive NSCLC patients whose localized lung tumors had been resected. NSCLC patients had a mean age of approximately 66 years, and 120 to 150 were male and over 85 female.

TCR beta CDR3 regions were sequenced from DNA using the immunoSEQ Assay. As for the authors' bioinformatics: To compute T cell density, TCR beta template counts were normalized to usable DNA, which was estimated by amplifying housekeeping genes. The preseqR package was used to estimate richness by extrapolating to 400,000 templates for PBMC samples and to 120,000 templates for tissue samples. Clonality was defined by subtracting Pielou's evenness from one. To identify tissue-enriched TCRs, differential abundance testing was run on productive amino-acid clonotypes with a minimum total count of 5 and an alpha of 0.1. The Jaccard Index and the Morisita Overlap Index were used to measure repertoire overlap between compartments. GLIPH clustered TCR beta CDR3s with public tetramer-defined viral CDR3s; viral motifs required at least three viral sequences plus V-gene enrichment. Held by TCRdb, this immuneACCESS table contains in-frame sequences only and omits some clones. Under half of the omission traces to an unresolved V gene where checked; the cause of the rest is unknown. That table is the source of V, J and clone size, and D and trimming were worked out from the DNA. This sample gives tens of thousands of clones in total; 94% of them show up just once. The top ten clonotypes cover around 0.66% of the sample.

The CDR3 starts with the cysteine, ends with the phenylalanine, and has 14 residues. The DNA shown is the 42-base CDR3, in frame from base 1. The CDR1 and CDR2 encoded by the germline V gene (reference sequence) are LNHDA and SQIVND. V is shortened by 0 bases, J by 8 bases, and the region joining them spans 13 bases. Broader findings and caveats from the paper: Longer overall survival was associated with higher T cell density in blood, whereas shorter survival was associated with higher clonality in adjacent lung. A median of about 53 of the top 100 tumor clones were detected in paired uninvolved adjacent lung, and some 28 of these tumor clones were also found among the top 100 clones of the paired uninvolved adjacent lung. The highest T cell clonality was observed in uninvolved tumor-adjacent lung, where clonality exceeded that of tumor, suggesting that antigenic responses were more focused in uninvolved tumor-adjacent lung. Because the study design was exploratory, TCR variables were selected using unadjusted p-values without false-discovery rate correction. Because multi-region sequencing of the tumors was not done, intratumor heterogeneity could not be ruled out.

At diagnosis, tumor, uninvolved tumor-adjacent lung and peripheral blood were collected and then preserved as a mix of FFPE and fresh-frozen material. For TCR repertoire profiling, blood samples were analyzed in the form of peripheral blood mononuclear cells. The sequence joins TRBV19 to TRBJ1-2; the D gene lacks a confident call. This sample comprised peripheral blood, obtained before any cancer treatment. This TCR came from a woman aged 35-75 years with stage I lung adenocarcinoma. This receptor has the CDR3 CASSIDKGIGGYTF. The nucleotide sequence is TGTGCCAGTAGTATAGACAAAGGAATCGGGGGCTACACCTTC.